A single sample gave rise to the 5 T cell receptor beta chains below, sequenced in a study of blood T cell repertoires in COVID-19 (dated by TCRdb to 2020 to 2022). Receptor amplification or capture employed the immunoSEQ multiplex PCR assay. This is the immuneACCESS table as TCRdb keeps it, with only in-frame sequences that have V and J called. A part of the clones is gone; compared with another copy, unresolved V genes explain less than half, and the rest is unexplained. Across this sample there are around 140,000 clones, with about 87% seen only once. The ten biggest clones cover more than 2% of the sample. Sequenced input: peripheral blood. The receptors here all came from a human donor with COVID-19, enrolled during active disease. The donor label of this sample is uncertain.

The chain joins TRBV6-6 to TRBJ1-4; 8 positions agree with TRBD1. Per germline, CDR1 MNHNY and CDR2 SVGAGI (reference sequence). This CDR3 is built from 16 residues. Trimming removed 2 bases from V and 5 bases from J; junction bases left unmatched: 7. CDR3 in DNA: TGTGCCAGCAGTTACCCGTCGGGGACAGGCAATGAAAAACTGTTTTTT. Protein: CASSYPSGTGNEKLFF.

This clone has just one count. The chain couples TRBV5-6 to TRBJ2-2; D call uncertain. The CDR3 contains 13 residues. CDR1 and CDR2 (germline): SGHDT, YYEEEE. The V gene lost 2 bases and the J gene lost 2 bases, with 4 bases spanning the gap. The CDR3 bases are TGTGCCAGCAGCTTCCTCAACACCGGGGAGCTGTTTTTT. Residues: CASSFLNTGELFF.

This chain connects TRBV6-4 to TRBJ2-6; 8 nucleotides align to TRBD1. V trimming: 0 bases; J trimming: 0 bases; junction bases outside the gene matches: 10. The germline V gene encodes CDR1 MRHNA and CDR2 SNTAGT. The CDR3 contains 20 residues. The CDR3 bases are TGTGCCAGCAGTGACTCGATTGAAGGACAGGGAGCCTCTGGGGCCAACGTCCTGACTTTC. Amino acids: CASSDSIEGQGASGANVLTF.

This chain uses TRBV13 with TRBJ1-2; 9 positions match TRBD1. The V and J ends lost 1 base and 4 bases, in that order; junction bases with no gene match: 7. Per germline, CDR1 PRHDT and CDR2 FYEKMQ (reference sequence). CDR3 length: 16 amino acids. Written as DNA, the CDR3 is TGTGCCAGCAGCTTAGCCGGACAGGGGTCGTTCTATGGCTACACCTTC. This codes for CASSLAGQGSFYGYTF.

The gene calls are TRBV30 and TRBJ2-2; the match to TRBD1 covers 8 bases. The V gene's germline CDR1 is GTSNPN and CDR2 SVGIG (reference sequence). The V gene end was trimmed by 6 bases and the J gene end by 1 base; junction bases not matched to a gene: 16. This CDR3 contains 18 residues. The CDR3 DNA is TGTGCCTGCCGTCCCGGGACAGGAACGTTGAGGAACACCGGGGAGCTGTTTTTT. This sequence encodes CACRPGTGTLRNTGELFF.